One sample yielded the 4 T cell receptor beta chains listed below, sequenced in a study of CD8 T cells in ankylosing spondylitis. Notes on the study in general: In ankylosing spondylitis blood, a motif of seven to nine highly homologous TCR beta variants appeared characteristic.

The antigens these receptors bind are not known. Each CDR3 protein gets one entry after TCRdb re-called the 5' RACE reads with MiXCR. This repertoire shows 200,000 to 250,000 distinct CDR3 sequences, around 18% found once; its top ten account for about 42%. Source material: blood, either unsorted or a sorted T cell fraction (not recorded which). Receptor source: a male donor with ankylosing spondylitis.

The CDR3 protein is CSVVWDTRNTGELFF. The CDR3 DNA is TGCAGCGTTGTCTGGGACACCCGGAACACCGGGGAGCTGTTTTTT. This chain connects TRBV29-1 to TRBJ2-2, with D perhaps matching TRBD1 (6 bases). CDR3 size: 15 residues. V was cut by 4 bases and J by 1 base, with 13 bases left in between. CDR1 is SQVTM and CDR2 is ANQGSEA in the germline V gene.

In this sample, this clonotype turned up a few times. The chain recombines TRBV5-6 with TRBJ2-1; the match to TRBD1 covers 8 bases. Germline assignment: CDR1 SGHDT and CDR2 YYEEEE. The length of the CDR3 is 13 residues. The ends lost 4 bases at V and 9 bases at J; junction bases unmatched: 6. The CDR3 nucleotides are TGTGCCAGCAGCATTGACAGGGGACCTGAGCAGTTCTTC. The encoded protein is CASSIDRGPEQFF.

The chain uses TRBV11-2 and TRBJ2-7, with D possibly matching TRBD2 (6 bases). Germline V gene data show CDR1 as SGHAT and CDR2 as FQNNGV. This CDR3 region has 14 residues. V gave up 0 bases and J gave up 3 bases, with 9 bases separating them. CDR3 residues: CASSLDYGGYEQYF. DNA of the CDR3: TGTGCCAGCAGCTTAGACTACGGGGGCTACGAGCAGTACTTC.

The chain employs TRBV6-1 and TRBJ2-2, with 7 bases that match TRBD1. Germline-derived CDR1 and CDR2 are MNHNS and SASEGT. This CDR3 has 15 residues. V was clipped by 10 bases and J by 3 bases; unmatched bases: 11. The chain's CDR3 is CATNPDRAYTGELFF. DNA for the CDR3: TGTGCCACCAACCCCGACAGGGCTTACACCGGGGAGCTGTTTTTT.